The following is a TCR beta chain sequence with its context. Its antigen is still unknown. The source material, RNA transcripts, was used to amplify TCR beta CDR3 regions. HTBI primers drove first-round RT-PCR of the TCR CDR3. TCRdb used MiXCR to reprocess the multiplex PCR reads, holding one entry per CDR3 protein. The data show under 400,000 distinct CDR3 sequences, with 25% seen just once and 73% held by the top ten. Exclusion of a patient resulted from uncontrolled infection, other autoimmune disease, pregnancy or lactation. V lost 4 bases to trimming and J lost 6 bases; unmatched junction nucleotides: 4. The CDR3 has 14 residues. CDR1 and CDR2 from the germline V gene are LNHNV and YYDKDF (reference sequence). The data derive from a study of T cells in Graves' hyperthyroidism and ophthalmopathy. General study points: Blood also carried most thyroid clonotypes expanded above 0.001.

This TCR was sampled from a man aged 50-60 years with Graves' hyperthyroidism. Sequenced: blood. The chain couples TRBV15 to TRBJ2-1; 9 bases map to TRBD1. Here the CDR3 reads CATSITGGLNEQFF. The CDR3, as DNA: TGTGCCACCAGCATAACAGGGGGCCTCAATGAGCAGTTCTTC.